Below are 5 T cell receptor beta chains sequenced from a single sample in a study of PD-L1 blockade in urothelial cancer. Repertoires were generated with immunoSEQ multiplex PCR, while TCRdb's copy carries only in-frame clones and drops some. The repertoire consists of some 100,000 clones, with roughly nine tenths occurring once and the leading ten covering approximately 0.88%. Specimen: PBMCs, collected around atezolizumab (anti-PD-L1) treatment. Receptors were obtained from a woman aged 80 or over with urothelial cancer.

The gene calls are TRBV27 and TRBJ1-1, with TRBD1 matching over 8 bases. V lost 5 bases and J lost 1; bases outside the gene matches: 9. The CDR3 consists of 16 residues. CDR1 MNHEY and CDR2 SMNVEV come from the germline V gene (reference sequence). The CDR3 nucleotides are TGTGCCAGCAGTCGCCGACAGGGGTCGACGAACACTGAAGCTTTCTTT. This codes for CASSRRQGSTNTEAFF.

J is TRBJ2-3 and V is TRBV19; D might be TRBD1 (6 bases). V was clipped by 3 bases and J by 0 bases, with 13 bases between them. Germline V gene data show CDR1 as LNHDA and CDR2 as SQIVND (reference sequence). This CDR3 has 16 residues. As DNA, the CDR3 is TGTGCCAGTAGTATCCCAGGGGTTACTAGCACAGATACGCAGTATTTT. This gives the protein CASSIPGVTSTDTQYF.

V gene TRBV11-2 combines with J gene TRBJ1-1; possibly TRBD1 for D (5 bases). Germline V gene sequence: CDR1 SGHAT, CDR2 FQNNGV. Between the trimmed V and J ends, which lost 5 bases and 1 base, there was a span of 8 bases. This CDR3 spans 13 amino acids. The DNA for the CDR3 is TGTGCCAGCAGCCAGCAGGGGAACACTGAAGCTTTCTTT. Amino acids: CASSQQGNTEAFF.

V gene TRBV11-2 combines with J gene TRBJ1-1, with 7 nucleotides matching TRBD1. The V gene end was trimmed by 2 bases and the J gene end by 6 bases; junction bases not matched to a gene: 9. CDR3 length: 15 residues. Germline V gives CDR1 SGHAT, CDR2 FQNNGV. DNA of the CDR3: TGTGCCAGCAGCTTACTTGACAGGGCCCTCCCTGAAGCTTTCTTT. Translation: CASSLLDRALPEAFF.

In DNA form, the CDR3 reads TGTGCCAGCAGTTACTCTAGGAGTACGGTCAAAAACATTCAGTACTTC. It encodes CASSYSRSTVKNIQYF. This sequence joins TRBV6-6 and TRBJ2-4, with D unclear. CDR1 is MNHNY, CDR2 SVGAGI, per germline (reference sequence). The CDR3 extends over 16 amino acids. Trimming cost V 0 bases and J 3 bases, with 12 bases left between them.